This T cell receptor beta chain was sequenced in a study of human T cells and chemical hapten exposure. CDR3 length: 13 residues. V shed 8 bases and J shed 0 bases, with 9 bases lying between them. Sample time point: patch test 2, 6 weeks after DPC sensitization. The sample's treatment: therapeutic diphenylcyclopropenone sensitization with weekly scalp DPC. TCRdb used MiXCR to reprocess the RACE reads, holding one entry per CDR3 protein. Of about 73,000 distinct CDR3 sequences in the sample, 8.5% were seen once. This chain uses TRBV12-3 or TRBV12-4 with TRBJ2-3; possibly TRBD1 or TRBD2 for D (5 bases each). The TCR comes from a woman aged 50 to 60 with alopecia areata. Some clones in this sample may be carry-over from other donors' samples. The sample in question was whole blood, obtained in connection with sensitization to the hapten diphenylcyclopropenone (DPC). This chain's CDR3 is CASGGPSTDTQYF. The CDR3 DNA is TGTGCCAGCGGGGGACCGAGCACAGATACGCAGTATTTT.